These 27 T cell receptor beta chains came from one sample sequenced in a study of T-cell reconstitution after alpha-beta-depleted transplantation in children. It was with unique molecular identifiers that the TCRbeta library was prepared. TCRdb re-called the PCR reads through MiXCR, storing one row per CDR3 protein. The sample consists of under 400,000 distinct CDR3 sequences, more than 20% of them appearing once. The sequences come from PBMCs, mostly from graft donor cells, collected 180 days after TCRalphabeta/CD19-depleted stem cell transplant. The receptor set was obtained from a male patient between 10 and 17 years old who had a stem cell transplant for acute lymphoblastic leukemia, so the T cells may come from the graft donor.

The chain couples TRBV20-1 to TRBJ1-5; D ambiguous. The CDR3 extends over 14 amino acids. The V end lost 6 bases, the J end lost 0 bases, and 12 bases lay between the germline ends. Germline CDR1 reads DFQATT; CDR2 reads SNEGSKA (reference sequence). In nucleotides, the CDR3 is TGCAGTGCCACCTCTAAGCTTAGCAATCAGCCCCAGCATTTT. It is translated as CSATSKLSNQPQHF.

This clonotype was picked up a small number of times. The genes are TRBV6-5 and TRBJ1-4; 7 bases match TRBD1. The CDR3 is made up of 17 amino acids. The germline CDR1 and CDR2 sequences are MNHEY and SVGAGI. V was pared by 0 bases and J by 10 bases, with 14 bases of the junction left unmatched. The CDR3 DNA follows: TGTGCCAGCAGTTACTCGGAAGGGGGCGCGATCAGTGGAAAACTGTTTTTT. Translation gives CASSYSEGGAISGKLFF.

In regard to this clonotype: One end of the junction does not line up with germline, which may come from a read error. The chain has TRBV4-1 and TRBJ2-1, with D perhaps matching TRBD2 (6 bases). Germline V gene lookup returns CDR1 MGHRA and CDR2 YSYEKL. The CDR3 covers 17 residues. CDR3 in DNA: TGCGCCAGCAGCCCAAGAAGGGGCGGGAACTCCTACAATGAGCAGTCCTTC. Translating it yields CASSPRRGGNSYNEQSF.

The chain has TRBV29-1 and TRBJ1-1; 9 nucleotides match TRBD1. The CDR3 is made up of 13 amino acids. With 7 bases clipped from V and 5 bases from J, the junction kept 8 bases outside the gene matches. Germline assignment: CDR1 SQVTM and CDR2 ANQGSEA. The CDR3 DNA reads TGCAGCGCCGTGACAGGGGGAAGAACTGAAGCTTTCTTT. This translates into CSAVTGGRTEAFF.

The chain recombines TRBV6-5 with TRBJ1-2, with a tentative D call TRBD1 (5 bases). V was shortened by 4 bases and J by 3 bases, with 18 bases between the two germline ends. This CDR3 is built from 16 residues. Germline CDR1 and CDR2: MNHEY and SVGAGI. Here the CDR3 reads CASSWDVGRGDYGYTF. CDR3 coding DNA: TGTGCCAGCAGTTGGGATGTGGGACGCGGGGACTATGGCTACACCTTC.

The chain carries TRBV7-9 and TRBJ1-2; D possibly corresponds to TRBD1 (5 bases). CDR1 is SEHNR, CDR2 FQNEAQ, per germline (reference sequence). V dropped 11 bases and J dropped 8 bases, with 27 bases sitting between them. The CDR3 spans 15 residues. CDR3 nucleotide sequence: TGTGCCGTTCCGGGACTTGAACACGGGATTTCGGGCTACACCTTC. Its translation is CAVPGLEHGISGYTF. Complete variable domain (other parts from reference TRBV7-9 and TRBJ1-2): DTGVSQNPRHKITKRGQNVTFRCDPISEHNRLYWYRQTLGQGPEFLTYFQNEAQLEKSRLLSDRFSAERPKGSFSTLEIQRTEQGDSAMYLCAVPGLEHGISGYTFGSGTRLTVV.

The chain uses TRBV4-2 and TRBJ2-5; no definite D call. The V end was cut by 0 bases, the J end by 5 bases, with 7 bases between. Germline V gene lookup returns CDR1 LGHNA and CDR2 YNFKEQ. There are 13 residues in the CDR3. CDR3 DNA: TGTGCCAGCAGCCAAGATCCGAGGGAGACCCAGTACTTC. It is translated as CASSQDPRETQYF.

In its sample, this clonotype was seen a few times. This rearrangement joins TRBV7-8 to TRBJ1-1, with 9 bases identical to TRBD1. The CDR3 is 15 amino acids. V was pared by 4 bases and J by 10 bases, with 13 bases of the junction left unmatched. The germline CDR1 and CDR2 sequences are SGHVS and FQNEAQ. The CDR3 here is CASSSLGQGKDGAFF. The DNA for the CDR3 is TGTGCCAGCAGCTCACTGGGACAGGGAAAAGATGGAGCTTTCTTT.

This clonotype was seen only a few times. DNA for the CDR3: TGTGCCAGCAGCCCCCAATCCAGCGGGAGGGGCGAGCAGTACTTC. It codes for CASSPQSSGRGEQYF. The V call is TRBV9, the J call TRBJ2-7, with TRBD2 identical over 10 bases. The junction had 10 bases not matched to a gene; V was cut back by 4 bases and J by 6 bases. This CDR3 has 15 amino acids. Germline V gives CDR1 SGDLS, CDR2 YYNGEE.

Here the CDR3 reads CSVPLVGEYGYTF. The CDR3 DNA reads as TGCAGTGTTCCTCTCGTGGGAGAATATGGCTACACCTTC. The chain carries TRBV20-1 and TRBJ1-2, with no clear D. With 7 bases removed from V and 5 bases from J, the gap between germline ends came to 17 bases. CDR1 is DFQATT and CDR2 is SNEGSKA in the germline V gene (reference sequence). The CDR3 length is 13 residues.

This clonotype appeared once. The CDR3 protein is CASGPTLGEQFF. The CDR3 coding sequence is TGTGCCAGCGGGCCAACGTTGGGTGAGCAGTTCTTC. The J gene is TRBJ2-1, the V gene TRBV7-9, with D unresolved. The V gene's germline CDR1 is SEHNR and CDR2 FQNEAQ (reference sequence). V lost 8 bases, J lost 9 bases, and 14 bases lay in between. The CDR3 loop spans 12 amino acids.

This clonotype was seen only a few times. The V call is TRBV7-9, the J call TRBJ2-4, with TRBD2 matching 8 bases. Germline CDR1 and CDR2: SEHNR and FQNEAQ (reference sequence). Losses at the gene ends were 5 bases for V and 13 bases for J; bases not matched to a gene: 13. The CDR3 loop spans 14 amino acids. The CDR3 protein is CASSQPGLEAPQYF. Here the CDR3 DNA reads TGTGCCAGCAGCCAACCGGGACTAGAGGCCCCACAGTACTTC.

The chain couples TRBV20-1 to TRBJ2-1; 14 positions agree with TRBD2. The germline V gene has CDR1 DFQATT and CDR2 SNEGSKA (reference sequence). The CDR3 has 17 residues. V lost 0 bases and J lost 4; bases outside the gene matches: 5. The CDR3, as DNA: TGCAGTGCTAGAGATGATGGACTAGCGGGAGGATACAATGAGCAGTTCTTC. Translated, it gives CSARDDGLAGGYNEQFF.

The gene calls are TRBV19 and TRBJ2-2; D is perhaps TRBD1 or TRBD2 (5 bases each). Germline loops: CDR1 LNHDA, CDR2 SQIVND (reference sequence). This CDR3 comprises 14 residues. Deletions cut 3 bases from V and 9 bases from J, with 14 bases between. DNA of the CDR3: TGTGCCAGTAGTATTGAGGGGTCCCTCCGGGAGCTGTTTTTT. Its protein is CASSIEGSLRELFF.

This chain links TRBV29-1 with TRBJ2-5; possible D gene TRBD2, 5 bases. The CDR3 spans 12 residues. In germline, CDR1 is SQVTM, CDR2 ANQGSEA. Trimming removed 7 bases at V and 1 base at J, with 10 bases between. The CDR3 protein is CSARTPQETQYF. The DNA for the CDR3 is TGCAGCGCCCGGACTCCCCAAGAGACCCAGTACTTC.

The table lists this clonotype with a few counts. The chain has TRBV2 and TRBJ1-1; no reliable D call. CDR1 and CDR2 (germline): SNHLY, FYNNEI. The V and J ends lost 3 bases and 1 base respectively, with 6 bases between them. The CDR3 totals 13 residues. The CDR3 sequence: CASSDVRNTEAFF. CDR3 coding DNA: TGTGCCAGCAGTGATGTCCGGAACACTGAAGCTTTCTTT.

The genes are TRBV10-3 and TRBJ2-7; D might be TRBD1 (7 bases). Trimming removed 7 bases at V and 4 bases at J, with 17 bases between. Germline V CDR1 and CDR2: ENHRY, SYGVKD. The CDR3 consists of 14 residues. In DNA, the CDR3 is TGTGCCATCAAACGGGGGACAGCCGTTTACGAGCAGTACTTC. It codes for CAIKRGTAVYEQYF.

This clonotype was recorded a few times. This chain links TRBV4-1 with TRBJ2-3; 8 bases fit TRBD2. Trimming cost V 6 bases and J 5 bases; bases outside gene matches: 13. This CDR3 is built from 16 residues. CDR1 is MGHRA, CDR2 YSYEKL, per germline. Written as DNA, the CDR3 is TGCGCCAGCAGACACCCAGGTAGCGGGATGGGAGATACGCAGTATTTT. Encoded protein: CASRHPGSGMGDTQYF.

This clonotype has just a few counts. This chain uses TRBV20-1 with TRBJ2-7; a possible D gene is TRBD2 (5 bases). Germline values: CDR1 DFQATT, CDR2 SNEGSKA (reference sequence). V was pared by 7 bases and J by 1 base, with 17 bases between. The CDR3 extends over 14 amino acids. This CDR3 reads CSVSRADGSYEQYF. The DNA of the CDR3 is TGCAGTGTCTCGCGGGCAGACGGTTCCTACGAGCAGTACTTC.

DNA for the CDR3: TGCAGTGCTCAACCGGGACTCGGAGGGGGAGTCAATGAGCAGTTCTTC. Translation gives CSAQPGLGGGVNEQFF. The chain combines TRBV20-1 with TRBJ2-1; D may be TRBD1 or TRBD2 (6 bases each). The length of the CDR3 is 16 residues. Germline lookup yields CDR1 DFQATT and CDR2 SNEGSKA (reference sequence). Trimming shortened V by 5 bases and J by 6 bases, and 23 bases separated the two germline ends.

In this sample, this clonotype turned up a few times. V is TRBV12-3 or TRBV12-4 and J is TRBJ1-5; maybe TRBD1 (6 bases). The CDR3 is 13 residues long. Trimming cost V 10 bases and J 0 bases, with 10 bases left between them. CDR3 DNA sequence: TGTGCCACTCAGGACAGTAGCAATCAGCCCCAGCATTTT. Protein: CATQDSSNQPQHF.

This chain joins TRBV29-1 and TRBJ2-3, with D unclear. Germline CDR1 SQVTM, CDR2 ANQGSEA. Trimming pared 3 bases from V and 3 bases from J, leaving 13 bases between. The CDR3 runs 14 residues. CDR3 bases: TGCAGCGTTGACCCCAGACTGGGGACAGATACGCAGTATTTT. It is translated as CSVDPRLGTDTQYF.

The rearrangement uses TRBV24-1 and TRBJ2-1; a weak D match, TRBD1 (6 bases). The CDR3 runs to 17 residues. The germline V gene has CDR1 KGHDR and CDR2 SFDVKD. Trimming pared 0 bases from V and 6 bases from J, leaving 17 bases between. The CDR3: CATSDLGLDRPINEQFF. CDR3 coding DNA: TGTGCCACCAGTGATTTGGGGCTCGACAGGCCTATCAATGAGCAGTTCTTC.

This clonotype was observed many times. The chain combines TRBV15 with TRBJ1-1; a weak D match, TRBD1 (5 bases). The CDR3 is 13 amino acids. V lost 6 bases and J lost 6, with 14 bases in between. The germline V gene encodes CDR1 LNHNV and CDR2 YYDKDF (reference sequence). In nucleotides, the CDR3 is TGTGCCACCAGTAGGACATGGGAGGCTGAAGCTTTCTTT. Translation gives CATSRTWEAEAFF. Full variable domain (missing parts from reference TRBV15 and TRBJ1-1): DAMVIQNPRYQVTQFGKPVTLSCSQTLNHNVMYWYQQKSSQAPKLLFHYYDKDFNNEADTPDNFQSRRPNTSFCFLDIRSPGLGDTAMYLCATSRTWEAEAFFGQGTRLTVV.

This clonotype was seen only a few times. The rearrangement joins TRBV5-1 to TRBJ2-7, with TRBD2 identical over 13 bases. Trimming took 4 bases from V and 4 from J; bases not matched to a gene: 8. Per the germline V gene, CDR1 is SGHRS and CDR2 is YFSETQ. The CDR3 sequence is 16 residues long. The CDR3 loop is CASSLTGTSGKYEQYF. The CDR3 nucleotides are TGCGCCAGCAGCCTAACCGGGACTAGCGGGAAGTACGAGCAGTACTTC.

The chain has TRBV5-8 and TRBJ2-3, with 7 bases fitting TRBD2. J lost 9 bases, V lost 5 bases, and 12 bases had no gene match. Germline assignment: CDR1 SGHTS and CDR2 YDEGEE. This CDR3 region has 14 residues. Written as DNA, the CDR3 is TGTGCCAGCAGAGCCGGGACTATTAAACGAACGCAGTATTTT. Its translation: CASRAGTIKRTQYF.

This clonotype was seen ten or more times. The gene calls are TRBV12-3 or TRBV12-4 and TRBJ1-1; D may be TRBD1 (6 bases). V was pared by 5 bases and J by 8 bases, with 18 bases between. The CDR3 is 14 amino acids. CDR3 bases: TGTGCCAGCAGTCTTGTGACAGGAGGTGCCGAAGCTTTCTTT. Protein sequence: CASSLVTGGAEAFF.